The present TCR beta chain was sequenced within a study of blood T cells in healthy people across ages. The study, taken as a whole, reports: Diversity of TCR beta per million T cells declined in a roughly linear way with age. Diversity was higher, and naive CD4+ cells more numerous, in long-lived donors than in aged donors. As naive T cell percentage varied, TCR beta diversity correlated strongly with it.

Details on this clonotype: What it binds is not known.

The second PCR ran 7 to 11 cycles with a sample-barcoded 5' primer and J-beta primers. Each CDR3 protein is one row after TCRdb ran MiXCR on the 5' RACE reads. The table lists 1,500,000 or so distinct CDR3 sequences, 59% of them singletons. CDR1 and CDR2 from the germline V gene are MNHEY and SVGEGT. Trimming left V 5 bases short and J 7 bases short, with 17 bases between. The CDR3 length is 14 residues. This chain links TRBV6-2 or TRBV6-3 with TRBJ1-2; D perhaps matches TRBD1 (5 bases). This clonotype was sampled from a man in his late teens or twenties in good health. The sequencing sample was made of blood. The CDR3 protein is CASSARGTYAGYTF. The CDR3 bases are TGTGCCAGCAGTGCTCGGGGGACTTACGCTGGCTACACCTTC.